Following are 27 T cell receptor beta chains from one sample sequenced in a study of cytomegalovirus exposure and HLA in healthy donors. Libraries were prepared by immunoSEQ multiplex PCR; TCRdb keeps only in-frame clonotypes and omits some of them. Seen here are about 180,000 clones, 85% observed once, and the top ten hold roughly 15%. The specimen sequenced was PBMCs. All receptors come from a man younger than 35 in good health and CMV-seropositive.

This chain connects TRBV11-2 to TRBJ1-2; D gene unclear. Trimming shortened V by 5 bases and J by 5 bases, and 6 bases separated the two germline ends. The CDR3 is 11 amino acids. The germline V gene encodes CDR1 SGHAT and CDR2 FQNNGV. The CDR3: CASSPTYGYTF. Here the CDR3 DNA reads TGTGCCAGCAGCCCTACTTATGGCTACACCTTC.

The V gene is TRBV4-2, the J gene TRBJ2-3; possibly TRBD2 for D (5 bases). Trimming stripped 5 bases from V and 0 bases from J, with 15 bases between. CDR3 size: 16 residues. CDR1 LGHNA and CDR2 YNFKEQ come from the germline V gene. This chain's CDR3 is CASSYPRGTSTDTQYF. The CDR3 coding sequence is TGTGCCAGCAGCTACCCCCGGGGAACTAGCACAGATACGCAGTATTTT.

J is TRBJ2-1 and V is TRBV6-5, with D maybe TRBD2 (5 bases). Germline V gene sequence: CDR1 MNHEY, CDR2 SVGAGI. This CDR3 region has 15 residues. The ends were cut back, 1 base at V and 5 bases at J, with 12 bases in the middle. The CDR3 region is CASSYFSGTHNEQFF. For the CDR3, the DNA is TGTGCCAGCAGTTACTTCTCGGGAACACACAATGAGCAGTTCTTC.

This clone was recorded at least ten times. The chain couples TRBV19 to TRBJ1-4, with a tentative D call TRBD1 (6 bases). In germline, CDR1 is LNHDA, CDR2 SQIVND (reference sequence). V was cut by 2 bases and J by 0 bases, with 10 bases left in between. This CDR3 has 16 residues. CDR3 DNA sequence: TGTGCCAGTAGTATACAGACAGGTGCAACTAATGAAAAACTGTTTTTT. Encoded protein: CASSIQTGATNEKLFF. Filled out from reference TRBV19 and TRBJ1-4, the complete variable domain reads DGGITQSPKYLFRKEGQNVTLSCEQNLNHDAMYWYRQDPGQGLRLIYYSQIVNDFQKGDIAEGYSVSREKKESFPLTVTSAQKNPTAFYLCASSIQTGATNEKLFFGSGTQLSVL.

This sequence joins TRBV5-1 and TRBJ1-2, with a tentative D call TRBD1 (6 bases). The CDR3 loop spans 15 amino acids. Deletions cut 4 bases from V and 5 bases from J, with 18 bases between. Germline CDR1 is SGHRS and CDR2 is YFSETQ. The CDR3 DNA reads as TGCGCCAGCAGCCCCTCGACGGACCAGGGGTATGGCTACACCTTC. This encodes CASSPSTDQGYGYTF.

As for this clone: This CDR3 is also generated by other DNA sequences in the sample. The V call is TRBV7-9, the J call TRBJ1-3; D is undetermined. Germline loops: CDR1 SEHNR, CDR2 FQNEAQ (reference sequence). The ends were cut back, 5 bases at V and 4 bases at J, with 6 bases in the middle. The CDR3 totals 12 residues. CDR3 protein: CASSLRGNTIYF. DNA of the CDR3: TGTGCCAGCAGCCTCAGGGGAAACACCATATATTTT. The whole variable domain, filled in from reference TRBV7-9 and TRBJ1-3, reads DTGVSQNPRHKITKRGQNVTFRCDPISEHNRLYWYRQTLGQGPEFLTYFQNEAQLEKSRLLSDRFSAERPKGSFSTLEIQRTEQGDSAMYLCASSLRGNTIYFGEGSWLTVV.

The gene calls are TRBV27 and TRBJ1-1, with 7 bases aligning to TRBD1. V lost 5 bases to trimming and J lost 2 bases; unmatched junction nucleotides: 5. This CDR3 comprises 14 residues. Germline V CDR1 and CDR2: MNHEY, SMNVEV (reference sequence). For the CDR3, the DNA is TGTGCCAGCAGTCCCGACAGGGCCAACACTGAAGCTTTCTTT. Its protein product is CASSPDRANTEAFF.

The V call is TRBV28, the J call TRBJ1-4; tentatively, D is TRBD1 (5 bases). V was shortened by 6 bases and J by 8 bases, with 13 bases between the two germline ends. Per germline, CDR1 MDHEN and CDR2 SYDVKM. The CDR3 length is 13 residues. The CDR3 sequence: CASSNQGGEKLFF. The CDR3 DNA reads TGTGCCAGCAGCAACCAGGGAGGCGAAAAACTGTTTTTT.

The chain carries TRBV6-5 and TRBJ2-4; D unresolved. Trimming removed 6 bases from V and 6 bases from J, with 12 bases in between. Germline V CDR1 and CDR2: MNHEY, SVGAGI. This CDR3 spans 13 amino acids. CDR3 sequence (DNA): TGTGCCAGCAGCCCCCTCCCCGGAAACATTCAGTACTTC. Amino acid sequence: CASSPLPGNIQYF.

This chain links TRBV5-1 with TRBJ2-1; unclear D gene. Germline V lookup: CDR1 SGHRS, CDR2 YFSETQ. The CDR3 runs to 14 residues. V lost 0 bases to trimming and J lost 10 bases, with 14 bases between them. The CDR3 region has the DNA TGCGCCAGCAGCTTGGCCGAGTATGGGCAGGAGCAGTTCTTC. Protein product: CASSLAEYGQEQFF.

This sequence joins TRBV25-1 and TRBJ2-3; TRBD1 agrees at 7 bases. CDR1 is MGHDK and CDR2 is SYGVNS in the germline V gene. V was clipped by 3 bases and J by 2 bases; unmatched bases: 5. The CDR3 extends over 15 amino acids. This CDR3 is CASSERGQTTDTQYF. CDR3 nucleotide sequence: TGTGCCAGCAGTGAGAGGGGACAGACCACAGATACGCAGTATTTT.

This clone appeared a single time. The chain links TRBV28 to TRBJ1-1; D might be TRBD1 (6 bases). Trimming cost V 6 bases and J 9 bases, with 14 bases left between them. CDR3 length: 12 residues. Germline lookup yields CDR1 MDHEN and CDR2 SYDVKM. CDR3 sequence (DNA): TGTGCCAGCAGCCGGGGGGCGGAAAAAGCTTTCTTT. It codes for CASSRGAEKAFF.

The chain is built from TRBV7-9 and TRBJ1-2, with a weak D call TRBD1 (6 bases). Germline CDR1 and CDR2: SEHNR and FQNEAQ (reference sequence). The CDR3 length is 16 residues. Trimming shortened V by 5 bases and J by 6 bases, and 22 bases separated the two germline ends. The CDR3 protein is CASSPLTGSFNDGYTF. CDR3 DNA sequence: TGTGCCAGCAGCCCACTCACAGGGAGCTTCAATGATGGCTACACCTTC.

This clone came up a few times. This chain links TRBV7-2 with TRBJ1-2; no clear D. Trimming took off 5 bases at V and 7 bases at J, with 14 bases between the two ends. This CDR3 region has 13 residues. The germline gives CDR1 SGHTA, CDR2 FQGNSA. CDR3 coding DNA: TGTGCCAGCAGCCCAGATACTATGATTGGCTACACCTTC. This gives the protein CASSPDTMIGYTF. Filled out from reference TRBV7-2 and TRBJ1-2, the complete variable domain reads GAGVSQSPSNKVTEKGKDVELRCDPISGHTALYWYRQSLGQGLEFLIYFQGNSAPDKSGLPSDRFSAERTGGSVSTLTIQRTQQEDSAVYLCASSPDTMIGYTFGSGTRLTVV.

This clone was seen only once. This chain links TRBV28 with TRBJ2-7, with 7 positions matching TRBD1. Germline CDR1 MDHEN, CDR2 SYDVKM. The CDR3 runs to 15 residues. The junction had 9 bases not matched to a gene; V was cut back by 6 bases and J by 1 base. CDR3 sequence: CASSPPTGSSYEQYF. The CDR3 nucleotides read TGTGCCAGCAGCCCACCGACAGGGTCATCCTACGAGCAGTACTTC.

This chain connects TRBV28 to TRBJ1-2; TRBD1 agrees at 7 bases. V was clipped by 8 bases and J by 1 base; unmatched bases: 7. This CDR3 has 14 residues. Germline V gives CDR1 MDHEN, CDR2 SYDVKM. The CDR3 region has the DNA TGTGCCAGCGCGAGGGGGCAGGTTAACTATGGCTACACCTTC. Protein: CASARGQVNYGYTF.

The J gene is TRBJ2-3, the V gene TRBV28; 7 bases match TRBD1. With 3 bases clipped from V and 2 bases from J, the junction kept 14 bases outside the gene matches. This CDR3 has 18 residues. Germline loops: CDR1 MDHEN, CDR2 SYDVKM. The CDR3 is CASSLVTTGPNYTDTQYF. For the CDR3, the DNA is TGTGCCAGCAGTTTGGTAACGACAGGGCCGAACTACACAGATACGCAGTATTTT. Using reference TRBV28 and TRBJ2-3 for the parts outside the CDR3, the full variable domain is DVKVTQSSRYLVKRTGEKVFLECVQDMDHENMFWYRQDPGLGLRLIYFSYDVKMKEKGDIPEGYSVSREKKERFSLILESASTNQTSMYLCASSLVTTGPNYTDTQYFGPGTRLTVL.

The chain employs TRBV21-1 and TRBJ2-2; the table's D call TRBD1 went unverified against the DNA. TRBV21-1 is assigned pseudogene status. The CDR3 runs to 16 residues. The CDR3 spells CASSNRDRVVAGELFF. The DNA of the CDR3 is TGTGCCAGCAGCAACCGGGACAGGGTGGTCGCCGGGGAGCTGTTTTTT.

The chain carries TRBV27 and TRBJ1-1; 10 bases align to TRBD1. Germline V CDR1 and CDR2: MNHEY, SMNVEV (reference sequence). The CDR3 has 16 residues. The junction had 12 bases not matched to a gene; V was cut back by 5 bases and J by 6 bases. This CDR3 is CASSASTGGGGSEAFF. CDR3 nucleotides: TGTGCCAGCAGTGCCTCGACAGGGGGCGGAGGGTCTGAAGCTTTCTTT.

This chain joins TRBV13 and TRBJ2-1; 9 positions match TRBD2. The J segment lost 6 bases and the V segment lost 7 bases, leaving 10 bases of the junction unmatched. The germline gives CDR1 PRHDT, CDR2 FYEKMQ (reference sequence). CDR3 length: 15 residues. CDR3 residues: CASKERTSVSNEQFF. CDR3 in DNA: TGTGCCAGCAAGGAAAGGACTAGCGTGTCCAATGAGCAGTTCTTC.

V is TRBV27 and J is TRBJ1-2; possible D gene TRBD1, 5 bases. The CDR3 runs 15 residues. V was pared by 7 bases and J by 0 bases, with 15 bases between. CDR1 and CDR2 from the germline V gene are MNHEY and SMNVEV (reference sequence). Here the CDR3 reads CASTLRGEANYGYTF. In DNA form, the CDR3 reads TGTGCCAGCACCCTTCGGGGGGAGGCTAACTATGGCTACACCTTC.

The chain joins TRBV5-1 to TRBJ1-3, with 7 bases fitting TRBD1. With 3 bases clipped from V and 4 bases from J, the junction kept 10 bases outside the gene matches. Per germline, CDR1 SGHRS and CDR2 YFSETQ. CDR3 length equals 16 residues. CDR3 coding DNA: TGCGCCAGCAGCTCGGGACAGAGGGGCTCCGGAAACACCATATATTTT. This encodes CASSSGQRGSGNTIYF.

J is TRBJ2-5 and V is TRBV5-4; maybe TRBD1 (5 bases). CDR1 and CDR2 from the germline V gene are SGHNT and YYREEE (reference sequence). This CDR3 is 14 amino acids long. V lost 4 bases to trimming and J lost 1 base, with 11 bases between them. CDR3 coding DNA: TGTGCCAGCAGCCAAAACAGGCTCCAAGAGACCCAGTACTTC. Translated, it gives CASSQNRLQETQYF.

The table lists this clone with a few counts. This sequence joins TRBV5-1 and TRBJ2-3, with a tentative D call TRBD2 (6 bases). The CDR3 is 17 residues long. CDR1 is SGHRS, CDR2 YFSETQ, per germline. V gave up 4 bases and J gave up 2 bases, with 20 bases separating them. CDR3 in DNA: TGCGCCAGCAGCCTCAAACAACCGGGACTTCTCACAGATACGCAGTATTTT. Protein product: CASSLKQPGLLTDTQYF.

The CDR3 DNA follows: TGTGCCAGCAGTGTTGTAGCGGGGGGACTGAACACCGGGGAGCTGTTTTTT. This encodes CASSVVAGGLNTGELFF. The chain has TRBV6-1 and TRBJ2-2; TRBD2 matches 10 bases. Trimming cost V 4 bases and J 1 base; bases outside gene matches: 6. The CDR3 contains 17 residues. Per germline, CDR1 MNHNS and CDR2 SASEGT.

The chain links TRBV10-3 to TRBJ2-3, with a possible D match to TRBD2 (7 bases). This CDR3 spans 14 amino acids. Germline CDR1 reads ENHRY; CDR2 reads SYGVKD. V was cut by 10 bases and J by 4 bases, with 18 bases left in between. The CDR3 spells CATRDIRGADTQYF. The CDR3, as DNA: TGTGCCACCAGGGACATCCGGGGGGCAGATACGCAGTATTTT.

The chain links TRBV7-3 to TRBJ2-1; TRBD1 agrees at 9 bases. The V gene's germline CDR1 is SGHTA and CDR2 FQGTGA. The CDR3 runs to 16 residues. The junction had 8 bases not matched to a gene; V was cut back by 5 bases and J by 3 bases. CDR3 region: CASSPRTGDSYNEQFF. CDR3 in DNA: TGTGCCAGCAGCCCCCGGACAGGGGATAGCTACAATGAGCAGTTCTTC.